The clone carrying this T cell receptor (beta chain) was recorded at least ten times. Its antigen is still unknown. PBMCs were sourced from over 8.5 ml fresh peripheral blood. The V gene's germline CDR1 is SGDLS and CDR2 YYNGEE. The V gene lost 2 bases and the J gene lost 5 bases, with 4 bases spanning the gap. This CDR3 comprises 12 residues. The data were taken from a study of T cells in Graves' hyperthyroidism and ophthalmopathy. Study information: Peripheral blood was secured at the point of initial diagnosis, before any treatment.

Researchers took RNA transcripts and amplified the TCR beta CDR3 regions from them. The TCR CDR3 was amplified in a first-round RT-PCR using the HTBI primer set. TCRdb processed the multiplex PCR reads anew with MiXCR; each CDR3 protein has one entry. Altogether about 360,000 distinct CDR3 sequences are present, 19% being singletons, with the ten largest covering roughly 3.5%. Study results and caveats: Ophthalmopathy, as predicted by the model, came a median about six months after the prediction.

Sequencing was carried out using blood. The chain combines TRBV9 with TRBJ2-2; D remains ambiguous. The source is a woman in her late teens or twenties with Graves' hyperthyroidism. CDR3 sequence reads: CASSVRTGELFF. The DNA of the CDR3 is TGTGCCAGCAGCGTCCGGACCGGGGAGCTGTTTTTT.